This is a list of T cell receptor beta chains from one sample in a study of blood T cell repertoires in COVID-19. Repertoires were generated with immunoSEQ multiplex PCR, while TCRdb's copy carries only in-frame clones and drops some. The repertoire has tens of thousands of clones, 70% to 85% of them found once; the top ten carry 8.8%. The sample was peripheral blood. Receptor source: a man in his sixties with acute or convalescent COVID-19. The CDR3 runs from the conserved cysteine through the conserved F or W. The size entry is marked missing in some rows and otherwise reads once, few, many or a size class.

clone size,V gene,CDR3 length,J gene,CDR3 protein
.,TRBV5-1,13,TRBJ1-6,CASSLEGGSPLHF
.,TRBV7-2,15,TRBJ1-5,CASSPGTVLNQPQHF
.,TRBV27,15,TRBJ2-7,CASSLSWQGSYEQYF
.,TRBV5-6,14,TRBJ1-4,CASSLVLSREKLFF
.,TRBV3-1/TRBV3-2,14,TRBJ2-1,CASRPSSQHNEQFF
.,TRBV6-5,13,TRBJ1-6,CASSPGLGSPLHF
.,TRBV10-2,15,TRBJ1-6,CASSGDRDEGSPLHF
.,TRBV27,14,TRBJ2-1,CASSLSGGGNEQFF
few,TRBV29-1,12,TRBJ1-2,CAGQDSNYGYTF
.,TRBV6-5,14,TRBJ1-2,CASTSSRGFGGYTF
once,TRBV27,15,TRBJ2-7,CASSLSGEGFYEQYF
.,TRBV29-1,14,TRBJ1-1,CSVGIGQRNTEAFF
.,TRBV3-1/TRBV3-2,13,TRBJ1-6,CASIGQVGSPLHF
.,TRBV19,13,TRBJ1-5,CASTWQSNQPQHF
.,TRBV30,15,TRBJ1-2,CAWSGMGRGSRGYTF
once,TRBV5-4,14,TRBJ1-1,CASSSTGSSTEAFF
.,TRBV7-8,15,TRBJ2-3,CASNPRDRVTDTQYF
.,TRBV9,15,TRBJ2-2,CASARGGGFDGELFF
once,TRBV2,12,TRBJ2-7,CASSRDRDEQYF
.,TRBV6-6,11,TRBJ1-3,CASSPSTDLYF
.,TRBV11-2,13,TRBJ1-2,CASSFERNYGYTF
.,TRBV10-3,15,TRBJ2-1,CATSPGTSSYNEQFF
.,TRBV4-1,18,TRBJ1-2,CASSQFSHGGRTNYGYTF
.,TRBV7-2,13,TRBJ1-2,CASSLRGPDGYTF
once,TRBV19,15,TRBJ1-1,CASLGGSGRNTEAFF
.,TRBV7-2,15,TRBJ1-4,CASSSQVATNEKLFF
.,TRBV19,17,TRBJ2-4,CASSIDLTGGVWNIQYF
.,TRBV2,11,TRBJ2-5,CAAAKGETQYF
.,TRBV7-2,15,TRBJ2-5,CASSPGTGGGETQYF
.,TRBV4-3,12,TRBJ2-7,CASRGSSYEQYF
.,TRBV18,14,TRBJ1-1,CASSPNQGDTEAFF
.,TRBV5-4,14,TRBJ2-2,CASSDRDTGGELFF
once,TRBV11-2,14,TRBJ1-6,CASSLSSYNSPLHF
.,TRBV30,11,TRBJ2-7,CAWTGGYEQYF
.,TRBV9,14,TRBJ1-1,CASSLRVIGTEAFF
.,TRBV5-1,16,TRBJ2-2,CASSFSTGTSLGELFF
.,TRBV4-1,15,TRBJ2-7,CASSQLAGGSYEQYF
.,TRBV10-3,15,TRBJ2-7,CAISASSGRAGEQYF
.,TRBV12-5,14,TRBJ1-4,CASGLGGADEKLFF
.,TRBV6-5,12,TRBJ2-1,CASSHRGDEQFF
.,TRBV7-9,17,TRBJ1-2,CASSEHAGAGELDGYTF
.,TRBV5-4,14,TRBJ2-7,CASSLALGAAEQYF
.,TRBV10-1,15,TRBJ2-2,CASSAGGSNTGELFF